This is a list of T cell receptor beta chains from one sample in a study of T cell responses to AZD1222 COVID-19 vaccine. This table comes from immunoSEQ multiplex PCR, and its TCRdb copy is limited to in-frame clones, with some not included. The profile shows 150,000 or so clones, around 90% of them singletons. Sample: peripheral blood, taken 28 days after the second AZD1222 dose. The receptor source for this set is an adult who received the AZD1222 COVID-19 vaccine. CDR3s include the opening cysteine and the closing phenylalanine or tryptophan. D genes are given only for firm matches. The size of a clone is reported for some rows only, either as once, few or many, or as a class for expanded clones.

TRBJ1-1,.,TRBV19,14,.,TGTGCCAGTAGTCCCCGTGGTGCGAACACTGAAGCTTTCTTT,CASSPRGANTEAFF
TRBJ1-1,.,TRBV19,16,.,TGTGCCAGTAGTATAGCGGTGGGACCGGGCGGTACTGAAGCTTTCTTT,CASSIAVGPGGTEAFF
TRBJ1-2,.,TRBV18,13,.,TGTGCCAGCTCACCCCGGGACCTCGATGGCTACACCTTC,CASSPRDLDGYTF
TRBJ1-2,.,TRBV5-4,12,.,TGTGCCAGCAGTTGGCAGCAAGGAGGCTACACCTTC,CASSWQQGGYTF
TRBJ1-1,TRBD1,TRBV5-1,14,few,TGCGCCAGCAGCTTAGGGACAGTGAACACTGAAGCTTTCTTT,CASSLGTVNTEAFF
TRBJ2-1,TRBD2,TRBV11-2,14,.,TGTGCCAGCAGCCCGGGGACGGGGGGGAATGAGCAGTTCTTC,CASSPGTGGNEQFF
TRBJ1-1,TRBD1,TRBV10-3,16,.,TGTGCCATCACCAATATTGCGACAGGGTCGAACACTGAAGCTTTCTTT,CAITNIATGSNTEAFF
TRBJ2-2,.,TRBV12-3/TRBV12-4,11,.,TGTGCCAGTTGGGCCACCGGGGAGCTGTTTTTT,CASWATGELFF
TRBJ1-1,TRBD1,TRBV3-1/TRBV3-2,14,.,TGTGCCAGCAGCCAGAGGACAGGGTGGACTGAAGCTTTCTTT,CASSQRTGWTEAFF
TRBJ2-2,.,TRBV21-1,17,once,TGTGCCAGCAGCAAAATAGTTGGAGGCAGGGAGACCGGGGAGCTGTTTTTT,CASSKIVGGRETGELFF
TRBJ2-7,TRBD1,TRBV6-5,15,.,TGTGCCAGCAGCTGGACAGGGGGGAGCTCCTACGAGCAGTACTTC,CASSWTGGSSYEQYF
TRBJ1-1,.,TRBV9,13,.,TGTGCCAGCAGCGTCGGGGGTCGCACTGAAGCTTTCTTT,CASSVGGRTEAFF
TRBJ1-5,TRBD1,TRBV3-1/TRBV3-2,13,few,TGTGCCAGCAGTAGGGACAGGGCATTGCCCCAGCATTTT,CASSRDRALPQHF
TRBJ1-1,.,TRBV6-6,14,.,TGTGCCAGCAGTCACTCCGGGTCGAACACTGAAGCTTTCTTT,CASSHSGSNTEAFF
TRBJ1-4,.,TRBV27,14,.,TGTGCCAGCAGTTCTACAGGAGGTGATGAAAAACTGTTTTTT,CASSSTGGDEKLFF
TRBJ2-1,.,TRBV12-5,13,.,TGTGCTAGTGGTTTTTATCCAAACAATGAGCAGTTCTTC,CASGFYPNNEQFF
TRBJ1-1,.,TRBV6-1,14,.,TGTGCCAGCAGTGACAGGGGAGGTGGCACTGAAGCTTTCTTT,CASSDRGGGTEAFF
TRBJ2-5,.,TRBV18,14,.,TGTGCCAGCTCACCACCGAGTCGCCAAGAGACCCAGTACTTC,CASSPPSRQETQYF
TRBJ1-2,.,TRBV19,15,.,TGTGCCAGTAGTATAGACGGCAGGGTGGCGGTTGGCTACACCTTC,CASSIDGRVAVGYTF
TRBJ1-5,TRBD1,TRBV30,14,.,TGTGCCTCGTCCTTGGGGACAGGGTTTCAGCCCCAGCATTTT,CASSLGTGFQPQHF
TRBJ1-1,.,TRBV6-5,14,.,TGTGCCAGCAGCCTTCGACAGGAGAACACTGAAGCTTTCTTT,CASSLRQENTEAFF
TRBJ1-5,.,TRBV9,16,.,TGTGCCAGCAGCGTAGACGAGGGGTATAGCAATCAGCCCCAGCATTTT,CASSVDEGYSNQPQHF
TRBJ2-1,.,TRBV29-1,15,.,TGCAGCGTTGAAGTCGGGGAGCGGGTGGGCACTGAGCAGTTCTTC,CSVEVGERVGTEQFF
TRBJ1-2,.,TRBV9,11,.,TGTGCCAGCATGGGGCCCTATGGCTACACCTTC,CASMGPYGYTF
TRBJ2-6,TRBD1,TRBV5-1,19,.,TGCGCCAGCAGCATACACGGGACAGGGGTCCTCTCTGGGGCCAACGTCCTGACTTTC,CASSIHGTGVLSGANVLTF
TRBJ2-3,TRBD2,TRBV5-1,15,few,TGCGCCAGCAGCTTAAGCGGGGGGCCCACAGATACGCAGTATTTT,CASSLSGGPTDTQYF
TRBJ2-2,TRBD1,TRBV9,16,.,TGTGCCAGCAGAGGAGCCGGGACAGGGGAAACCGGGGAGCTGTTTTTT,CASRGAGTGETGELFF
TRBJ2-1,TRBD2,TRBV2,15,.,TGTGCCAGCAGATACATAGCGGGGGGTTACAATGAGCAGTTCTTC,CASRYIAGGYNEQFF
TRBJ1-1,.,TRBV19,16,once,TGTGCCAGTAGTAAAATGGGCAGGGCGACGAACACTGAAGCTTTCTTT,CASSKMGRATNTEAFF
TRBJ1-1,TRBD1,TRBV7-8,15,once,TGTGCCAGCAGCCCCTTGACAGGGGAGAACACTGAAGCTTTCTTT,CASSPLTGENTEAFF
TRBJ2-7,.,TRBV2,12,.,TGTGCCAGCAGTGAGGTTGGTTACGAGCAGTACTTC,CASSEVGYEQYF
TRBJ1-5,TRBD1,TRBV7-9,14,once,TGTGCCAGCAGCCCCGACAGGGGTGACCAGCCCCAGCATTTT,CASSPDRGDQPQHF
TRBJ1-1,.,TRBV10-2,13,.,TGCGCCAGCAGCAAAAACGGGGGAACTGAAGCTTTCTTT,CASSKNGGTEAFF
TRBJ1-2,.,TRBV6-5,14,once,TGTGCCAGCAGTTACGGGGGGGCTGGCTATGGCTACACCTTC,CASSYGGAGYGYTF
TRBJ2-1,TRBD1,TRBV27,14,.,TGTGCCAGCAGTGCCACCACAGGGGGCAATGAGCAGTTCTTC,CASSATTGGNEQFF
TRBJ1-2,.,TRBV5-1,15,once,TGCGCCAGCAGCTTGGCCGTGTCCCAATCATATGGCTACACCTTC,CASSLAVSQSYGYTF
TRBJ1-1,.,TRBV6-5,13,.,TGTGCCACGGGGGGGGTGGGATACACTGAAGCTTTCTTT,CATGGVGYTEAFF
TRBJ2-5,TRBD2,TRBV5-1,15,.,TGCGCCAGCAGCTTGTCTAGCGGGCAACAAGAGACCCAGTACTTC,CASSLSSGQQETQYF
TRBJ1-5,.,TRBV4-1,15,.,TGCGCCAGCAGCCAAGATCGAAGGGAGAATCAGCCCCAGCATTTT,CASSQDRRENQPQHF
TRBJ1-4,.,TRBV28,15,.,TGTGCCAGCAGTCCCCACACCGGCTATAATGAAAAACTGTTTTTT,CASSPHTGYNEKLFF
TRBJ1-1,TRBD1,TRBV6-5,13,.,TGTGCCAGCACCTGGGACAGGAACACTGAAGCTTTCTTT,CASTWDRNTEAFF
TRBJ2-2,TRBD2,TRBV10-3,15,.,TGTGCCATCAGTACAAGCGGGGGGAACACCGGGGAGCTGTTTTTT,CAISTSGGNTGELFF
TRBJ2-5,.,TRBV5-1,12,.,TGCGCCAGCAGCTTAATCCAAGAGACCCAGTACTTC,CASSLIQETQYF
TRBJ2-7,.,TRBV5-4,11,.,TGTGCCAGCAGCTTAGGACGGGAGCAGTACTTC,CASSLGREQYF
TRBJ1-4,.,TRBV11-2,18,.,TGTGCCAGCAGCTTAGGTCGGGTCGCCACAGCAACTAATGAAAAACTGTTTTTT,CASSLGRVATATNEKLFF
TRBJ2-3,TRBD1,TRBV11-2,14,.,TGTGCCAGCAGCTCATGGGACAGACAAAATACGCAGTATTTT,CASSSWDRQNTQYF
TRBJ2-5,TRBD1,TRBV7-2,14,.,TGTGCCAGCAGCTTAGGACAGGGCTTCGAGACCCAGTACTTC,CASSLGQGFETQYF
TRBJ1-4,TRBD1,TRBV7-9,16,.,TGTGCCAGCAGCATTACCCCGGGACAGGGCAAAGAAAAACTGTTTTTT,CASSITPGQGKEKLFF
TRBJ1-3,.,TRBV7-9,14,.,TGTGCCAGCAGCCTAGGGGGCTCTGGAAACACCATATATTTT,CASSLGGSGNTIYF
TRBJ1-6,.,TRBV10-2,12,.,TGCGCCAGCAGTGAGATTGGGTCACCCCTCCACTTT,CASSEIGSPLHF
TRBJ2-1,TRBD2,TRBV7-6,15,.,TGTGCCAGCAGCGATCGGACTAGCGGGGTCAATGAGCAGTTCTTC,CASSDRTSGVNEQFF
TRBJ1-3,.,TRBV19,15,.,TGTGCCAGTAGTTGGCTCCGGAACTCTGGAAACACCATATATTTT,CASSWLRNSGNTIYF
TRBJ1-5,.,TRBV23-1,16,once,TGCGCCAGCAGTCAATCCCCCCCGGGCTTTAATCAGCCCCAGCATTTT,CASSQSPPGFNQPQHF
TRBJ2-7,.,TRBV5-8,12,once,TGTGCCAGCAGCCCGGACAGCTACGAGCAGTACTTC,CASSPDSYEQYF
TRBJ1-2,.,TRBV11-2,15,.,TGTGCCAGCAGCTTAGGTGGGGCGGTTAACTATGGCTACACCTTC,CASSLGGAVNYGYTF